This T cell receptor (beta chain) was obtained from a study of blood T cells in healthy people across ages. Study context: Per every two T cells, about one barcoded beta molecule was captured by template switching.

The table lists this clonotype with many counts. For the second PCR, which ran for about 6 to 11 cycles, a sample-barcoded 5' primer and a J-beta primer mix were used. MiXCR, applied by TCRdb to the 5' RACE reads, yields one record per CDR3 protein. The sample shows hundreds of thousands of distinct CDR3 sequences, around 36% of them seen only once. Per-sample yields of isolated PBMCs were at least 6.5 million. Deletions cut 3 bases from V and 1 base from J, with 10 bases between. The CDR3 contains 14 residues. Germline V gene data show CDR1 as DFQATT and CDR2 as SNEGSKA (reference sequence). The chain combines TRBV20-1 with TRBJ2-1; D remains ambiguous. Sample: blood. The receptor was isolated from a young man in good health. The CDR3 protein is CSASIRLSYNEQFF. In DNA form, the CDR3 reads TGCAGTGCTAGTATCAGGTTATCCTACAATGAGCAGTTCTTC.